This is a list of T cell receptor beta chains from one sample in a study of cytotoxic CD8 clonotypes in ibrutinib-treated CLL. Clones were read by immunoSEQ multiplex PCR, and TCRdb kept only the in-frame ones, dropping some. Here the sample spans 50,000 to 70,000 clones, around 52% being singletons. The sample in question was PBMCs, obtained at disease progression, from a patient treated with ibrutinib. The receptors here all came from a human donor with chronic lymphocytic leukemia. Both conserved end residues are part of each CDR3. The order of the fields is V gene, clone size, J gene, CDR3 protein. The size of a clone is reported for some rows only, either as once, few or many, or as a class for expanded clones.

>TRBV5-1|few|TRBJ2-7
CASSSALAHEQYF
>TRBV27|NA|TRBJ2-1
CASSVLWSNEQFF
>TRBV6-5|NA|TRBJ2-2
CASRGEGAIPGELFF
>TRBV27|NA|TRBJ2-7
CASSPGPEGQYF
>TRBV15|NA|TRBJ1-1
CATSRDGGGGAFF
>TRBV4-1|NA|TRBJ2-7
CASSLIDRGFSSYEQYF
>TRBV7-2|NA|TRBJ1-4
CASSLMWTGGEEKLFF
>TRBV30|few|TRBJ1-5
CAWSVRGNQPQHF
>TRBV10-3|NA|TRBJ1-6
CAISESSYNSPLHF
>TRBV6-1|once|TRBJ1-3
CASRRPAGTIYF
>TRBV5-1|NA|TRBJ1-1
CASSLVAQQTIPEAFF
>TRBV5-1|NA|TRBJ2-7
CASSWDRWGDYEQYF
>TRBV5-1|NA|TRBJ1-5
CASAVIPYQPQHF
>TRBV5-1|NA|TRBJ2-7
CASSLGPSTGQGAAYEQYF
>TRBV4-1|few|TRBJ2-1
CASSQGSTYNEQFF
>TRBV6-5|NA|TRBJ2-7
CATQGLYEQYF
>TRBV6-5|few|TRBJ1-3
CASSYQRDRAGNTIYF
>TRBV7-9|once|TRBJ1-2
CASSFLGGGIYGYTF
>TRBV7-9|NA|TRBJ2-6
CASSPVAGANVLTF
>TRBV18|NA|TRBJ2-1
CASSPLRDEQFF
>TRBV10-3|NA|TRBJ2-5
CAISESNSWTQYF
>TRBV28|NA|TRBJ2-7
CASSFRQIEQYF
>TRBV27|NA|TRBJ2-7
CASSLGLGIYEQYF
>TRBV28|NA|TRBJ1-1
CASSFPPQNTEAFF
>TRBV7-2|few|TRBJ1-5
CASSHPGGNDQPQHF
>TRBV2|NA|TRBJ2-5
CASRATSGERETQYF
>TRBV10-3|few|TRBJ1-4
CAISAGRVEKLFF
>TRBV25-1|few|TRBJ1-2
CASSEYPRGYGYTF
>TRBV27|few|TRBJ1-5
CASSPLGRPQHF
>TRBV28|NA|TRBJ1-6
CASSPTGGGVYNSPLHF
>TRBV6-5|NA|TRBJ1-1
CAREETGEDTEAFF
>TRBV14|NA|TRBJ2-4
CASSQDLSRNIQYF
>TRBV10-1|NA|TRBJ2-7
CASSVCGSGTGGDHVYEQYF
>TRBV2|NA|TRBJ2-1
CASRKASGNEQFF
>TRBV4-1|few|TRBJ1-2
CASSSPDRGLYGYTF
>TRBV5-1|NA|TRBJ2-3
CASSPGTGIPRVDTQYF
>TRBV7-6|NA|TRBJ2-2
CASSLESVFGELFF
>TRBV6-5|few|TRBJ2-7
CASSYSITYEQYF
>TRBV11-3|few|TRBJ2-1
CASSMTSGSFNEQFF
>TRBV30|few|TRBJ2-1
CAWRSLGDNEQFF
>TRBV6-6|NA|TRBJ2-2
CASRWTANTGELFF
>TRBV5-6|NA|TRBJ2-7
CASSSITGPTTTYEQYF
>TRBV30|NA|TRBJ2-7
CAWGGYEQYF
>TRBV19|NA|TRBJ1-3
CASSIPGALSGNTIYF
>TRBV4-1|few|TRBJ2-3
CASSQTQGISSDTQYF
>TRBV29-1|NA|TRBJ1-4
CSGLDRRNEKLFF
>TRBV6-5|NA|TRBJ1-5
CASSYSHGNQPQHF
>TRBV6-5|NA|TRBJ2-7
CASSYSTTIPYEQYF
>TRBV18|NA|TRBJ2-2
CASSAPTSGTDTGELFF
>TRBV27|few|TRBJ2-7
CASSHNYEQYF
>TRBV11-1|few|TRBJ2-7
CASSLDRGYEQYF
>TRBV6-5|NA|TRBJ2-7
CASSRGFPYEQYF
>TRBV7-9|NA|TRBJ2-7
CASSWDRTNEQYF
>TRBV19|NA|TRBJ2-7
CASSVSIGASYEQYF
>TRBV29-1|NA|TRBJ2-5
CSVVPTGTGRQETQYF